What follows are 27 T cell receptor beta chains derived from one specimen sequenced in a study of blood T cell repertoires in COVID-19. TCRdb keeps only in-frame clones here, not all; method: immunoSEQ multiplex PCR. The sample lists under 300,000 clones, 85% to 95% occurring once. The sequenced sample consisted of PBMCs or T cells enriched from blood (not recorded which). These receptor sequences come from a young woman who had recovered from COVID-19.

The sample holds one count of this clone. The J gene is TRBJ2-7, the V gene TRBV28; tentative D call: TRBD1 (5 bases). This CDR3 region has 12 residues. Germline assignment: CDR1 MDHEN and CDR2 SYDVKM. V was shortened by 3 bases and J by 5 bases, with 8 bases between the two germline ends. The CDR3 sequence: CASSLAGHEQYF. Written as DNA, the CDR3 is TGTGCCAGCAGTTTGGCAGGGCACGAGCAGTACTTC.

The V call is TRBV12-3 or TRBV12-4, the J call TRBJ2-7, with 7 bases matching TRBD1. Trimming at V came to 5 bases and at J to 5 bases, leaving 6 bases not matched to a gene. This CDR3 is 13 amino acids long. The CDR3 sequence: CASSMGQPNEQYF. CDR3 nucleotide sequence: TGTGCCAGCAGTATGGGACAGCCGAACGAGCAGTACTTC.

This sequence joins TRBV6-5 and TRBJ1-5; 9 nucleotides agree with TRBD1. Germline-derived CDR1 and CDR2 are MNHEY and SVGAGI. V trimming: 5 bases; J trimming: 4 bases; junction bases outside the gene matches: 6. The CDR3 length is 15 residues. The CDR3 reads CASSPRDRVNQPQHF. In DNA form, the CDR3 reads TGTGCCAGCAGTCCCCGGGACAGGGTTAATCAGCCCCAGCATTTT.

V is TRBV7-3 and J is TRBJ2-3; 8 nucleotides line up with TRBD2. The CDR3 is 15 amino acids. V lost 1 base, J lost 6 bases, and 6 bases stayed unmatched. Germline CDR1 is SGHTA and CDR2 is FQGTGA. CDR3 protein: CASSLRGLGTDTQYF. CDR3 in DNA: TGTGCCAGCAGCTTAAGGGGACTAGGGACCGATACGCAGTATTTT.

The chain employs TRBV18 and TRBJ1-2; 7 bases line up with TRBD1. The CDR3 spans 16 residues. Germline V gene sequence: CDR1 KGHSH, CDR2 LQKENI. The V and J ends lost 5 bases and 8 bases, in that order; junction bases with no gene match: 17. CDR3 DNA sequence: TGTGCCAGCTCAGTGGTTTCGGTCGGACAGGCCGGGGGCTACACCTTC. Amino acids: CASSVVSVGQAGGYTF.

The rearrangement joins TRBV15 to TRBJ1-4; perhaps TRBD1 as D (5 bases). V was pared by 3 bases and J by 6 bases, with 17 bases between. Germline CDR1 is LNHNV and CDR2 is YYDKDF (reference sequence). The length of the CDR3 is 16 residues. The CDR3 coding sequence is TGTGCCACCAGCAGGGGTCTCACCAGCAGGGATGAAAAACTGTTTTTT. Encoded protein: CATSRGLTSRDEKLFF.

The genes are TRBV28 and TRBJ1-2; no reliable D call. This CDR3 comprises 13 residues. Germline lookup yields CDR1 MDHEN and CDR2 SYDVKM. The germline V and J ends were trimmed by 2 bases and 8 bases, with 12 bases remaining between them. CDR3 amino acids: CASSLDVGSGYTF. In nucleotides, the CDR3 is TGTGCCAGCAGTTTAGATGTCGGGTCCGGCTACACCTTC.

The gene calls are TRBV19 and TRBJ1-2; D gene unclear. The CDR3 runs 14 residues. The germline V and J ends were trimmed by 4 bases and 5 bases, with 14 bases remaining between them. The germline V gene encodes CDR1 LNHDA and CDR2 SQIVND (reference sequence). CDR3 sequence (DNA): TGTGCCAGTAGTAATATCCCAAGCTCTTATGGCTACACCTTC. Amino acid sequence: CASSNIPSSYGYTF.

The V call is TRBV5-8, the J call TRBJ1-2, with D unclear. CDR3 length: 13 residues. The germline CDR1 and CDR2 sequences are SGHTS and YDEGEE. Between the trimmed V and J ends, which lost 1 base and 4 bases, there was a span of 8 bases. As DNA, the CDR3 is TGTGCCAGCAGCTTGCTGGCAGGCTATGGCTACACCTTC. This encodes CASSLLAGYGYTF.

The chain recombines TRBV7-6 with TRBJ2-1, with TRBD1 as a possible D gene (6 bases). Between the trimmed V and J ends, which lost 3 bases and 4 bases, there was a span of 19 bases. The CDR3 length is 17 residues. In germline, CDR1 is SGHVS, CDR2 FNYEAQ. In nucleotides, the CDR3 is TGTGCCAGCAGCTTCCCCCCCGGACAGAACCTATACAATGAGCAGTTCTTC. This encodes CASSFPPGQNLYNEQFF.

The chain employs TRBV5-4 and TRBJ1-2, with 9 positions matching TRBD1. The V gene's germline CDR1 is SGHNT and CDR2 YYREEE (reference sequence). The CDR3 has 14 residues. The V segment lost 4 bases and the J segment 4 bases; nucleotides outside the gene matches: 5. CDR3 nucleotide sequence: TGTGCCAGCAGCCCGGGACAGGGAGGCTATGGCTACACCTTC. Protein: CASSPGQGGYGYTF.

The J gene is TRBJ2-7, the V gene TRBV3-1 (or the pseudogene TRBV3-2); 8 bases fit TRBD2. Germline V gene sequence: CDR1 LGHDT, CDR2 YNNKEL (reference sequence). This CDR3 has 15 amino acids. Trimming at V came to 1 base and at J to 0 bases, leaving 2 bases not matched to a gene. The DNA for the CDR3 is TGTGCCAGCAGCCAAGTTCTAGCGGGCTCCTACGAGCAGTACTTC. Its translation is CASSQVLAGSYEQYF.

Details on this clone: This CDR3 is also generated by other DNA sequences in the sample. The CDR3 bases are TGTGCCAGCAGTTTTACCCGGGGGTATGGCTACACCTTC. The encoded protein is CASSFTRGYGYTF. The chain links TRBV27 to TRBJ1-2; D possibly corresponds to TRBD1 (5 bases). The CDR3 contains 13 residues. The germline V gene encodes CDR1 MNHEY and CDR2 SMNVEV (reference sequence). V shed 3 bases and J shed 5 bases, with 10 bases lying between them.

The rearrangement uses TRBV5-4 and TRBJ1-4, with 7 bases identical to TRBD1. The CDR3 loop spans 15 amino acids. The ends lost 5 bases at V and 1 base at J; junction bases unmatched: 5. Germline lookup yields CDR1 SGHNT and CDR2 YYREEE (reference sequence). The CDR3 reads CASRPAGGTNEKLFF. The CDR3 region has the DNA TGTGCCAGCAGACCCGCAGGGGGAACTAATGAAAAACTGTTTTTT.

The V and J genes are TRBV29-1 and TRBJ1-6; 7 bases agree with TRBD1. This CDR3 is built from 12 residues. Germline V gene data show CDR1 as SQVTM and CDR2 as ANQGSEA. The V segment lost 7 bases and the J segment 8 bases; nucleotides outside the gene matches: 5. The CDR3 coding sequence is TGCAGCGCCGGGACAGAAGATTCACCCCTCCACTTT. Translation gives CSAGTEDSPLHF.

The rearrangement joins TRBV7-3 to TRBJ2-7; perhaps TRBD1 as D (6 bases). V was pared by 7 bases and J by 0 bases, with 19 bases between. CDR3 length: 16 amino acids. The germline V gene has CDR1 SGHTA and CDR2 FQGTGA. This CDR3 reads CASTQKPGHISYEQYF. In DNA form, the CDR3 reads TGTGCCAGCACCCAAAAACCGGGACACATCTCCTACGAGCAGTACTTC.

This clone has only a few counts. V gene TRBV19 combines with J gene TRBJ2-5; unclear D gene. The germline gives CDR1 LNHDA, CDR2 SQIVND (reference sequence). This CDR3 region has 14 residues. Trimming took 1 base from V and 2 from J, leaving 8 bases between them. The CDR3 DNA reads TGTGCCAGTAGTATAGCGGGTCAACAAGAGACCCAGTACTTC. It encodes CASSIAGQQETQYF.

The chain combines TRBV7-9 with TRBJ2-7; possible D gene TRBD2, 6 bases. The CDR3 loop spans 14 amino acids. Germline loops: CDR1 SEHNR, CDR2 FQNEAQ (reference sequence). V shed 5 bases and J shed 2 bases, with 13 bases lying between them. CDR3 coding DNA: TGTGCCAGCAGCCCCGCGGGACTCACCTACGAGCAGTACTTC. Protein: CASSPAGLTYEQYF.

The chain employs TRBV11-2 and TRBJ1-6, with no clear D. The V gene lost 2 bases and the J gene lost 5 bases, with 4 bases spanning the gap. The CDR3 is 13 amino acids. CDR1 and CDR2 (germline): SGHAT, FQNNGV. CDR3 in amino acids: CASSLSDNSPLHF. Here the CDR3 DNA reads TGTGCCAGCAGCTTATCCGATAATTCACCCCTCCACTTT.

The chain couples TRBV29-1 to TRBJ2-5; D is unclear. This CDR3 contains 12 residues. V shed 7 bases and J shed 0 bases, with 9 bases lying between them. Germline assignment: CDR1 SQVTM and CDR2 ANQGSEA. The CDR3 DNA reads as TGCAGCGCCCTACGGTACCAAGAGACCCAGTACTTC. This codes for CSALRYQETQYF.

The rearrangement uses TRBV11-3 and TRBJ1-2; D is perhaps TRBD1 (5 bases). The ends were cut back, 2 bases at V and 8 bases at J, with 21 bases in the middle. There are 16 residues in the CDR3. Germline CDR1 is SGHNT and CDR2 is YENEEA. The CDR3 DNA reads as TGTGCCAGCAGCTTATATCCCCCAGGGACTGGAGGAGGCTACACCTTC. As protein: CASSLYPPGTGGGYTF. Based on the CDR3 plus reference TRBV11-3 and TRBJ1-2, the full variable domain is EAGVVQSPRYKIIEKKQPVAFWCNPISGHNTLYWYLQNLGQGPELLIRYENEEAVDDSQLPKDRFSAERLKGVDSTLKIQPAELGDSAVYLCASSLYPPGTGGGYTFGSGTRLTVV.

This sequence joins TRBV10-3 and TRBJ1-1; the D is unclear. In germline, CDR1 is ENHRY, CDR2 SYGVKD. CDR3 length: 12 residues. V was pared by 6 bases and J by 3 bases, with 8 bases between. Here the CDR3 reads CAIRGGDTEAFF. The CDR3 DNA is TGTGCCATCAGGGGAGGAGACACTGAAGCTTTCTTT.

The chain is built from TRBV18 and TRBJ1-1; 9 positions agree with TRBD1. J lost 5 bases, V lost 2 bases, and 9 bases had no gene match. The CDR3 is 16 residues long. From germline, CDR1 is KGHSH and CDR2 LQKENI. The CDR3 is CASSPNRGLSGTEAFF. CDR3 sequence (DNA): TGTGCCAGCTCACCAAACAGGGGGCTCAGCGGTACTGAAGCTTTCTTT.

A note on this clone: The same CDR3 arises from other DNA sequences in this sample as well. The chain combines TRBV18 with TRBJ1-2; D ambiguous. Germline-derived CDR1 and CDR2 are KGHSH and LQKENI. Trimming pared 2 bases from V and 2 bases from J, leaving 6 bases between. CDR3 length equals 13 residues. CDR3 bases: TGTGCCAGCTCACCAGGGGAGAACTATGGCTACACCTTC. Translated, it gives CASSPGENYGYTF.

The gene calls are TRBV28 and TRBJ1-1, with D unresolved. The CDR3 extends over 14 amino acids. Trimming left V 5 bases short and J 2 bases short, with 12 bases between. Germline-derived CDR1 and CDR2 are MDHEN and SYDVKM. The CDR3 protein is CASSPPYINTEAFF. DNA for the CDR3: TGTGCCAGCAGTCCCCCTTACATAAACACTGAAGCTTTCTTT.

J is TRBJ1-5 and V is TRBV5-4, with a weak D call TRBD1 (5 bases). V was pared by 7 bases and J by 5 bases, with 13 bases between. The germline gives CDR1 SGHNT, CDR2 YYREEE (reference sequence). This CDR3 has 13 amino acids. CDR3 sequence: CASSAGIDQPQHF. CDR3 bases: TGTGCCAGCTCCGCAGGGATTGATCAGCCCCAGCATTTT.

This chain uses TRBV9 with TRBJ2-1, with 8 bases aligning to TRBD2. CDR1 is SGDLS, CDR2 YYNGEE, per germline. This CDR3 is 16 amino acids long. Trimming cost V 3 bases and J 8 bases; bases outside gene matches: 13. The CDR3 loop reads CASSASGTRSYHEQFF. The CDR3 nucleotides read TGTGCCAGCAGCGCCTCGGGGACTAGATCGTACCATGAGCAGTTCTTC.